This record concerns one T cell receptor (beta chain) sequence. This receptor's antigen is unknown. Base quality data are lacking; no much larger clone is found one base away. Sorted unstimulated T cells, along with proliferating T cells recovered from mixed lymphocyte reactions, underwent TCRbeta CDR3 sequencing. Fresh whole blood from more than 8 HLA-typed healthy donors was used as the source from which PBMCs were isolated. The data belong to a study of siplizumab effects on memory and regulatory T cells (dated by TCRdb to between 2019 and 2020). The study in broad terms: The effect of the anti-CD2 antibody siplizumab on alloreactive T-cell subsets was examined in allogeneic mixed lymphocyte reactions constructed from human PBMCs. The research as a whole found: Siplizumab significantly reduced the cumulative frequency of alloreactive sequences traceable to unstimulated CD4+ memory T cells. Because sequences below about 10^-5 frequency were poorly captured, only a minor fraction of alloreactive clones could be mapped to unstimulated subsets. The suppressive function of proliferating Tregs from siplizumab cultures was not functionally confirmed. Unstimulated naive T cells appeared to be more diverse than memory T cells, and naive cells seemed to make a substantial contribution to the alloresponse. Of the alloreactive CD4+ clones that could be mapped, the Treg-derived share averaged about 67% with siplizumab compared with around 25% in control reactions. Roughly 80-97% of proliferating CD4+ or CD8+ clones could not be assigned a naive or memory phenotype.

The protocol used for the library was the immunoSEQ multiplex PCR assay. The deep sequencing platform assayed about 10^5 TCR templates per sample. Genomic DNA extracted from sorted T cells was used for TCRbeta CDR3 sequencing. The original pipeline was this. The R programming language was used for clonal analysis of TCRbeta CDR3 data. Alloreactive CD4+ and CD8+ clones were defined by comparing unstimulated samples with post-reaction CFSE-low samples. Regulatory or non-regulatory origin was assigned to alloreactive CD4+ clones by matching of sequences to sorted unstimulated Treg and non-Treg repertoires. Imported from immuneACCESS, the table was reduced by TCRdb to in-frame sequences with V and J called. These copies leave out some clones; in studies compared against another copy, an unresolved V gene accounts for under half, and the cause of the remainder is not known. V and J calls and clone size come straight from that table; D and trimming were deduced from the DNA. Here the sample has fewer than 100,000 clones; approximately 95% occur a single time. The ten top clones hold roughly 18% of the sample.

The sample comprised CD8+ T cells sorted from blood. This receptor was taken from a human donor in good health.

The CDR3 corresponds to CASSPPGTKRNNEQFF. The sequenced DNA: TGTGCCAGCAGCCCGCCGGGGACAAAGAGAAACAATGAGCAGTTCTTC. The chain employs TRBV7-9 and TRBJ2-1; TRBD1 is perhaps the D gene, given 6 matching bases. Deletion took 5 bases off V and 5 bases off J, with a span of 19 bases between the germline ends. CDR1 SEHNR and CDR2 FQNEAQ were looked up in the germline V gene (reference sequence). Reading from cysteine to phenylalanine, the CDR3 counts 16 amino acids. Only the CDR3 region is kept as DNA, spanning 48 bases read in frame from base 1.